These 8 T cell receptor beta chains came from one sample sequenced in a study of blood T cell repertoires in COVID-19. Profiling relied on immunoSEQ multiplex PCR, and the TCRdb table lists in-frame clones only, not all of them. The table includes roughly 200,000 clones, more than 60% detected once. The sequencing input was peripheral blood. The source is a man aged 50 to 60 who had recovered from COVID-19.

The CDR3 nucleotides read TGTGCCAGCAGTCCACGGACAGGGGGCTACGAGCAGTACTTC. Amino acid sequence: CASSPRTGGYEQYF. The chain is built from TRBV27 and TRBJ2-7; TRBD1 matches 10 bases. Germline loops: CDR1 MNHEY, CDR2 SMNVEV (reference sequence). This CDR3 is built from 14 residues. Trimming cost V 5 bases and J 3 bases; bases outside gene matches: 4.

This sequence joins TRBV6-5 and TRBJ2-5; TRBD2 matches 7 bases. The CDR3 runs to 13 residues. Germline CDR1 and CDR2: MNHEY and SVGAGI. Trimming took 6 bases from V and 2 from J; bases not matched to a gene: 3. CDR3 sequence: CASRASGQETQYF. As DNA, the CDR3 is TGTGCCAGCAGGGCTAGCGGTCAAGAGACCCAGTACTTC.

This clone has a handful of counts. The chain combines TRBV5-1 with TRBJ2-7; 7 bases are shared with TRBD1. CDR1 and CDR2 from the germline V gene are SGHRS and YFSETQ. Losses at the gene ends were 0 bases for V and 6 bases for J; bases not matched to a gene: 15. The CDR3 length is 17 residues. Written as DNA, the CDR3 is TGCGCCAGCAGCTTGGCCATACTAGGTCGCCAGGGGGTCGAGCAGTACTTC. It is translated as CASSLAILGRQGVEQYF.

The chain recombines TRBV28 with TRBJ2-7; tentatively, D is TRBD2 (5 bases). Deletions cut 6 bases from V and 4 bases from J, with 13 bases between. Looked up from germline, CDR1 is MDHEN and CDR2 is SYDVKM. This CDR3 contains 13 residues. CDR3 loop: CASRVFGDYEQYF. The DNA for the CDR3 is TGTGCCAGCAGGGTGTTCGGGGATTACGAGCAGTACTTC.

The rearrangement links TRBV20-1 to TRBJ2-2, with a weak D call TRBD1 (5 bases). V was cut by 8 bases and J by 6 bases, with 10 bases left in between. The CDR3 runs to 11 residues. CDR1 is DFQATT and CDR2 is SNEGSKA in the germline V gene (reference sequence). The CDR3 bases are TGCAGTATCCAGGGTGCCGGGGAGCTGTTTTTT. This sequence encodes CSIQGAGELFF.

The V gene is TRBV5-6, the J gene TRBJ1-1; no reliable D call. In germline, CDR1 is SGHDT, CDR2 YYEEEE. This CDR3 has 16 amino acids. V was clipped by 1 base and J by 0 bases, with 13 bases between them. As DNA, the CDR3 is TGTGCCAGCAGCTTGCTTATAGAGAGGATGAACACTGAAGCTTTCTTT. It translates to CASSLLIERMNTEAFF.

The V and J genes are TRBV30 and TRBJ2-5, with 11 positions matching TRBD1. From germline, CDR1 is GTSNPN and CDR2 SVGIG (reference sequence). V shed 7 bases, J shed 4 bases, and the junction held 11 bases outside the gene matches. This CDR3 spans 15 amino acids. CDR3 nucleotides: TGTGCCTCACCGAGAGGACAGGGGGCGGGAGAGACCCAGTACTTC. Encoded protein: CASPRGQGAGETQYF. Combining the CDR3 with reference TRBV30 and TRBJ2-5 gives the whole variable domain SQTIHQWPATLVQPVGSPLSLECTVEGTSNPNLYWYRQAAGRGLQLLFYSVGIGQISSEVPQNLSASRPQDRQFILSSKKLLLSDSGFYLCASPRGQGAGETQYFGPGTRLLVL.

The V and J genes are TRBV3-1 (or the pseudogene TRBV3-2) and TRBJ2-1, with TRBD2 matching 11 bases. Germline CDR1 reads LGHDT; CDR2 reads YNNKEL (reference sequence). The CDR3 extends over 16 amino acids. V was clipped by 2 bases and J by 9 bases; unmatched bases: 9. The CDR3 loop reads CASSQLTSGITREQFF. The CDR3 bases are TGTGCCAGCAGCCAACTGACTAGCGGGATTACTCGTGAGCAGTTCTTC.